What follows is one TCR beta chain and its context. The antigen remains undetermined. This CDR3 is built from 14 residues. The V segment lost 6 bases and the J segment 2 bases; nucleotides outside the gene matches: 6. Germline V CDR1 and CDR2: SQVTM, ANQGSEA. The sample is drawn from a study of T cells after yellow fever vaccination. General study results and limits: Some clonotypes were seen in both the CD4 and the CD8 compartments. These made up a small share and likely arose from convergent recombination. The secondary response peaked faster, at day 5 versus 15, but was weaker.

MiXCR, run by TCRdb on the 5' RACE reads, gives a single entry per CDR3 protein. The sample has about 210,000 distinct CDR3 sequences, around 6.7% seen once. The sample here was CD4+ T cells sorted from PBMCs, taken on the day of the yellow fever booster vaccination. This chain links TRBV29-1 with TRBJ2-2, with 7 bases aligning to TRBD2. The receptor's source is a man aged 30-40 years who received the YFV17D yellow fever vaccine. The DNA of the CDR3 is TGCAGCGTCTTCCAGGGACTAAACACCGGGGAGCTGTTTTTT. It specifies CSVFQGLNTGELFF.